The 8 T cell receptor beta chains below were found in one sample sequenced in a study of T-cell reconstitution after alpha-beta-depleted transplantation in children. The TCRbeta library was prepared with unique molecular identifiers. TCRdb passed the PCR reads through MiXCR, listing each CDR3 protein once. The sample includes some 490,000 distinct CDR3 sequences, 9.5% to 15% seen only once; the top ten take more than 5.5%. This specimen was PBMCs from the stem cell graft donor, taken from the stem cell graft. The origin of the receptors is a human donor who donated a stem cell graft to a child with combined immunodeficiency.

This clonotype was counted at least ten times. V gene TRBV20-1 combines with J gene TRBJ1-1, with 8 bases fitting TRBD1. V lost 0 bases and J lost 4; bases outside the gene matches: 13. This CDR3 comprises 17 residues. Looked up from germline, CDR1 is DFQATT and CDR2 is SNEGSKA (reference sequence). The CDR3 sequence: CSARDRGRVQMSTEAFF. In nucleotides, the CDR3 is TGCAGTGCTAGAGACAGGGGGCGCGTCCAGATGAGCACTGAAGCTTTCTTT.

Only one count was recorded for this clonotype. V gene TRBV6-1 combines with J gene TRBJ2-3; 11 nucleotides line up with TRBD2. With V trimmed by 5 bases and J by 2 bases, 6 bases remained unmatched. CDR3 length: 16 residues. Germline V lookup: CDR1 MNHNS, CDR2 SASEGT. In DNA form, the CDR3 reads TGTGCCAGCAGTACACTAGCGGGGGCCTACACAGATACGCAGTATTTT. Translating gives CASSTLAGAYTDTQYF.

This chain joins TRBV24-1 and TRBJ2-2, with D tentatively TRBD2 (6 bases). Germline lookup yields CDR1 KGHDR and CDR2 SFDVKD. Between the trimmed V and J ends, which lost 2 bases and 6 bases, there was a span of 15 bases. The CDR3 has 16 residues. This CDR3 is CATSDYPGLAPGELFF. As DNA, the CDR3 is TGTGCCACCAGTGATTATCCGGGACTGGCGCCCGGGGAGCTGTTTTTT.

V usage is TRBV11-2 and J usage is TRBJ2-7; D is possibly TRBD2 (6 bases). CDR3 length: 16 residues. Looked up from germline, CDR1 is SGHAT and CDR2 is FQNNGV. Trimming removed 4 bases at V and 1 base at J, with 17 bases between. CDR3 nucleotide sequence: TGTGCCAGCAGCTCCATCAGACTAGAAGGATCCTACGAGCAGTACTTC. This gives the protein CASSSIRLEGSYEQYF.

This clonotype was seen only a few times. The rearrangement uses TRBV3-1 and TRBJ1-6; TRBD1 agrees at 7 bases. The germline V gene has CDR1 LGHDT and CDR2 YNNKEL (reference sequence). V gave up 4 bases and J gave up 10 bases; unmatched junction bases: 10. This CDR3 is built from 15 residues. The CDR3 region has the DNA TGTGCCAGCAGCCCGCCGACAGGGTATGGGTCACCCCTCCACTTT. Protein sequence: CASSPPTGYGSPLHF.

The chain joins TRBV7-2 to TRBJ2-4, with 7 bases fitting TRBD1. The CDR3 has 17 residues. CDR1 and CDR2 from the germline V gene are SGHTA and FQGNSA. The J segment lost 0 bases and the V segment lost 3 bases, leaving 8 bases of the junction unmatched. This CDR3 reads CASSFPSDRTAKNIQYF. Here the CDR3 DNA reads TGTGCCAGCAGCTTCCCGTCGGACAGGACAGCCAAAAACATTCAGTACTTC.

This clonotype was observed many times. The J gene is TRBJ2-3, the V gene TRBV12-3 or TRBV12-4; TRBD2 matches at 12 bases. The CDR3 loop spans 15 amino acids. The V gene end was trimmed by 4 bases and the J gene end by 2 bases; junction bases not matched to a gene: 1. Here the CDR3 reads CASSWTSGDTDTQYF. CDR3 coding DNA: TGTGCCAGCAGTTGGACTAGCGGGGACACAGATACGCAGTATTTT.

The table lists this clonotype with many counts. This chain joins TRBV12-3 or TRBV12-4 and TRBJ1-5; D perhaps matches TRBD1 (5 bases). The CDR3 has 14 amino acids. V lost 5 bases and J 4 bases, leaving 12 bases between the germline ends. This chain's CDR3 is CASSGTVENQPQHF. As DNA, the CDR3 is TGTGCCAGCAGTGGGACGGTTGAAAATCAGCCCCAGCATTTT.